This T cell receptor (beta chain) appears in the sequencing data of a study of neurological immune-mediated disorders. There are many counts of this clonotype. What it binds is unknown. CDR3 length: 14 amino acids. V gave up 3 bases and J gave up 4 bases, with 12 bases separating them. CDR1 and CDR2 (germline): SGHDN, FVKESK. Findings of the study overall: There were no CDR3 amino acid sequences shared by expanded clones across subjects, a result suggesting private repertoires in all groups. Falling below healthy controls, multiple sclerosis showed the least TCR clonal expansion, while HTLV-1-associated myelopathy showed the most.

Synthesis of cDNA was performed by 5'RACE using 10-nucleotide random UMIs. TCRdb re-called the 5' RACE reads through MiXCR, storing one row per CDR3 protein. The sample yields 40,000 to 45,000 distinct CDR3 sequences, about 13% seen once. The source is a female donor in good health. This chain connects TRBV14 to TRBJ1-1; tentatively, D is TRBD1 (6 bases). Sequenced sample: PBMCs. The CDR3 region is CASSHLQGTTEAFF. The CDR3 nucleotides are TGTGCCAGCAGCCACCTGCAGGGGACCACTGAAGCTTTCTTT.